Shown below are 19 T cell receptor beta chains from a single sample sequenced in a study of blood T cell repertoires in COVID-19 (dated by TCRdb to the early 2020s). Libraries were prepared through the immunoSEQ multiplex PCR assay. TCRdb took over this immuneACCESS table, retaining in-frame rearrangements with V and J assigned. Such tables are incomplete; in checked studies, under half of the missing clones stem from an unresolved V gene, and the remainder is unexplained. The sample data list about 40,000 clones, and 70% to 90% of these were observed just once. Over 2% of the sample is in the top ten clones. Sequenced input: peripheral blood. The receptors come from a human donor in a cohort sampled during active COVID-19.

The chain recombines TRBV11-2 with TRBJ2-7, with D tentatively TRBD1 (7 bases). V shed 2 bases and J shed 7 bases, with 15 bases lying between them. Germline V gene lookup returns CDR1 SGHAT and CDR2 FQNNGV. This CDR3 is 14 amino acids long. The CDR3: CASSLRQGEVEQYF. The DNA for the CDR3 is TGTGCCAGCAGCTTAAGGCAGGGGGAGGTGGAGCAGTACTTC.

The chain has TRBV10-3 and TRBJ2-7, with D perhaps TRBD2 (6 bases). CDR1 is ENHRY, CDR2 SYGVKD, per germline. Trimming took off 0 bases at V and 2 bases at J, with 14 bases between the two ends. CDR3 length: 16 amino acids. The CDR3 DNA sequence: TGTGCCATCAGTGAGTCGGGGGGTAGGGTCCCCTACGAGCAGTACTTC. This codes for CAISESGGRVPYEQYF.

This clone was seen a single time. The V gene is TRBV5-1, the J gene TRBJ1-1; tentatively, D is TRBD1 (5 bases). Trimming stripped 3 bases from V and 4 bases from J, with 16 bases between. The CDR3 runs 15 residues. Germline V gene lookup returns CDR1 SGHRS and CDR2 YFSETQ. The CDR3 protein is CASSSAQGRATEAFF. Here the CDR3 DNA reads TGCGCCAGCAGCTCTGCCCAGGGTAGGGCCACTGAAGCTTTCTTT.

The chain carries TRBV4-2 and TRBJ2-3, with 12 bases matching TRBD2. With V trimmed by 0 bases and J by 6 bases, 4 bases remained unmatched. The CDR3 covers 16 residues. Looked up from germline, CDR1 is LGHNA and CDR2 is YNFKEQ. The chain's CDR3 is CASSQDLAGGTDTQYF. CDR3 coding DNA: TGTGCCAGCAGCCAAGACCTAGCGGGGGGGACCGATACGCAGTATTTT.

V usage is TRBV30 and J usage is TRBJ1-1, with 9 bases lining up with TRBD1. Trimming removed 2 bases from V and 1 base from J; junction bases left unmatched: 5. Germline CDR1 reads GTSNPN; CDR2 reads SVGIG (reference sequence). This CDR3 has 15 amino acids. The CDR3 nucleotides are TGTGCCTGGAGTCCCGGGACAGGGTGGAACACTGAAGCTTTCTTT. It encodes CAWSPGTGWNTEAFF. Full variable domain (rest looked up from reference TRBV30 and TRBJ1-1): SQTIHQWPATLVQPVGSPLSLECTVEGTSNPNLYWYRQAAGRGLQLLFYSVGIGQISSEVPQNLSASRPQDRQFILSSKKLLLSDSGFYLCAWSPGTGWNTEAFFGQGTRLTVV.

This rearrangement joins TRBV7-8 to TRBJ2-5; tentatively, D is TRBD2 (6 bases). The CDR3 is 16 residues long. The germline V gene encodes CDR1 SGHVS and CDR2 FQNEAQ. V lost 3 bases and J lost 0, with 14 bases in between. DNA of the CDR3: TGTGCCAGCAGCTTGGGGGGTTCCCCGTACCAAGAGACCCAGTACTTC. Its protein is CASSLGGSPYQETQYF. The full variable domain, its missing parts supplied by reference TRBV7-8 and TRBJ2-5, is GAGVSQSPRYKVAKRGQDVALRCDPISGHVSLFWYQQALGQGPEFLTYFQNEAQLDKSGLPSDRFFAERPEGSVSTLKIQRTQQEDSAVYLCASSLGGSPYQETQYFGPGTRLLVL.

The chain has TRBV25-1 and TRBJ2-3, with D possibly TRBD1 on 5 matching bases. The V gene lost 4 bases and the J gene lost 0 bases, with 8 bases spanning the gap. CDR3 length equals 14 residues. Germline V gene data show CDR1 as MGHDK and CDR2 as SYGVNS. This CDR3 is CASSGQLSTDTQYF. For the CDR3, the DNA is TGTGCCAGCAGTGGACAGCTCAGCACAGATACGCAGTATTTT.

The chain employs TRBV7-9 and TRBJ2-1; D call uncertain. CDR3 size: 12 residues. Trimming took 8 bases from V and 7 from J, leaving 12 bases between them. Germline CDR1 SEHNR, CDR2 FQNEAQ (reference sequence). CDR3 in DNA: TGTGCCAGCTCCCACCTGAGGAATGAGCAGTTCTTC. Translating gives CASSHLRNEQFF.

In this sample, this clone turned up once. V is TRBV14 and J is TRBJ2-1; TRBD1 matches at 9 bases. Trimming cost V 3 bases and J 8 bases; bases outside gene matches: 8. This CDR3 spans 15 amino acids. Germline V gives CDR1 SGHDN, CDR2 FVKESK. The DNA for the CDR3 is TGTGCCAGCAGCCACCTTATGACAGGGGGAGATGAGCAGTTCTTC. Amino acid sequence: CASSHLMTGGDEQFF.

This clone appeared once. This chain connects TRBV5-6 to TRBJ2-2; possible D gene TRBD1, 6 bases. The CDR3 is made up of 16 amino acids. From germline, CDR1 is SGHDT and CDR2 YYEEEE. Trimming stripped 4 bases from V and 7 bases from J, with 20 bases between. CDR3 DNA: TGTGCCAGCAGCCCGGCGCGACAGGAAGGCAACGGGGAGCTGTTTTTT. It encodes CASSPARQEGNGELFF. Supplemented by reference TRBV5-6 and TRBJ2-2, the full variable domain reads DAGVTQSPTHLIKTRGQQVTLRCSPKSGHDTVSWYQQALGQGPQFIFQYYEEEERQRGNFPDRFSGHQFPNYSSELNVNALLLGDSALYLCASSPARQEGNGELFFGEGSRLTVL.

This chain links TRBV2 with TRBJ2-7; 9 nucleotides match TRBD1. V was pared by 4 bases and J by 3 bases, with 7 bases of the junction left unmatched. The CDR3 contains 15 residues. Germline CDR1 reads SNHLY; CDR2 reads FYNNEI. The CDR3 DNA follows: TGTGCCAGCAGTGGGTTTGGGACAGGGAACTACGAGCAGTACTTC. Translating gives CASSGFGTGNYEQYF.

V and J are TRBV2 and TRBJ2-2; 12 nucleotides match TRBD2. The CDR3 extends over 15 amino acids. Germline V gives CDR1 SNHLY, CDR2 FYNNEI. V was pared by 6 bases and J by 5 bases, with 4 bases of the junction left unmatched. CDR3 region: CASSPGLAGTGELFF. DNA for the CDR3: TGTGCCAGCAGCCCCGGACTAGCGGGGACCGGGGAGCTGTTTTTT.

V and J are TRBV2 and TRBJ2-1; D might be TRBD1 (6 bases). Trimming removed 6 bases from V and 8 bases from J, with 23 bases in between. The CDR3 consists of 16 residues. Germline loops: CDR1 SNHLY, CDR2 FYNNEI. Here the CDR3 DNA reads TGTGCCAGCAGCTTCGGACAGTCCTTTGTTTGGGATGAGCAGTTCTTC. It translates to CASSFGQSFVWDEQFF.

The chain recombines TRBV6-5 with TRBJ1-4; no definite D call. The V end was cut by 6 bases, the J end by 7 bases, with 15 bases between. Germline V CDR1 and CDR2: MNHEY, SVGAGI. The CDR3 loop spans 14 amino acids. The CDR3 here is CASSAGESGEKLFF. In DNA form, the CDR3 reads TGTGCCAGCAGCGCCGGGGAGTCCGGTGAAAAACTGTTTTTT.

This chain joins TRBV4-1 and TRBJ1-5; 10 bases are a match to TRBD1. J was trimmed by 7 bases and V by 2 bases; bases with no gene match: 8. Germline CDR1 reads MGHRA; CDR2 reads YSYEKL. CDR3 length: 16 residues. The CDR3 region has the DNA TGCGCCAGCAGCCAAAAGTGGACAGGGGGGTTACAGCCCCAGCATTTT. It yields the protein CASSQKWTGGLQPQHF.

The chain employs TRBV28 and TRBJ2-7; 16 nucleotides align to TRBD2. Per germline, CDR1 MDHEN and CDR2 SYDVKM. V lost 1 base and J lost 11; bases outside the gene matches: 8. This CDR3 spans 16 amino acids. In DNA, the CDR3 is TGTGCCAGCAGTTTATCGGGACTAGCGGGGGGGCGTCGGGAGTACTTC. Its translation: CASSLSGLAGGRREYF.

The rearrangement links TRBV7-3 to TRBJ2-2; D might be TRBD1 (8 bases). Germline V gene sequence: CDR1 SGHTA, CDR2 FQGTGA. The CDR3 has 15 residues. The V end was cut by 4 bases, the J end by 4 bases, with 13 bases between. The CDR3 is CASSSHRGGTGELFF. CDR3 bases: TGTGCCAGCAGCTCCCACAGGGGGGGCACCGGGGAGCTGTTTTTT. The entire variable domain, with the rest obtained from reference TRBV7-3 and TRBJ2-2, is as follows: GAGVSQTPSNKVTEKGKYVELRCDPISGHTALYWYRQSLGQGPEFLIYFQGTGAADDSGLPNDRFFAVRPEGSVSTLKIQRTERGDSAVYLCASSSHRGGTGELFFGEGSRLTVL.

The chain recombines TRBV23-1 with TRBJ1-1; TRBD1 might be the D (6 bases). TRBV23-1 is given ORF status, its function remaining uncertain. This CDR3 spans 16 amino acids. Between the trimmed V and J ends, which lost 0 bases and 3 bases, there was a span of 14 bases. The CDR3 reads CASSQSGAGGDTEAFF. Written as DNA, the CDR3 is TGCGCCAGCAGTCAATCGGGGGCCGGTGGGGACACTGAAGCTTTCTTT.

This chain connects TRBV29-1 to TRBJ1-2, with 7 bases aligning to TRBD1. CDR1 is SQVTM and CDR2 is ANQGSEA in the germline V gene. The V gene end was trimmed by 3 bases and the J gene end by 6 bases; junction bases not matched to a gene: 7. The CDR3 has 13 amino acids. Here the CDR3 reads CSVEGGDSNGYTF. The CDR3 DNA is TGCAGCGTTGAGGGTGGGGACAGTAATGGCTACACCTTC.